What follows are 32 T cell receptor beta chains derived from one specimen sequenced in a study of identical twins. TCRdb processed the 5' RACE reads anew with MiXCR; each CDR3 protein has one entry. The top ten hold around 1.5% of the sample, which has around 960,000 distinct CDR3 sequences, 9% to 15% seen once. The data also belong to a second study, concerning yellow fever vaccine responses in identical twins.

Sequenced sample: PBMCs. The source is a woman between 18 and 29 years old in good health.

CDR3: CASSLAGLAYEQYF. In nucleotides, the CDR3 is TGTGCCAGCAGCTTAGCTGGGTTAGCCTACGAGCAGTACTTC. The chain recombines TRBV7-8 with TRBJ2-7; D is unresolved. The CDR3 extends over 14 amino acids. V lost 0 bases, J lost 2 bases, and 8 bases lay in between. Per germline, CDR1 SGHVS and CDR2 FQNEAQ. Based on the CDR3 plus reference TRBV7-8 and TRBJ2-7, the full variable domain is GAGVSQSPRYKVAKRGQDVALRCDPISGHVSLFWYQQALGQGPEFLTYFQNEAQLDKSGLPSDRFFAERPEGSVSTLKIQRTQQEDSAVYLCASSLAGLAYEQYFGPGTRLTVT.

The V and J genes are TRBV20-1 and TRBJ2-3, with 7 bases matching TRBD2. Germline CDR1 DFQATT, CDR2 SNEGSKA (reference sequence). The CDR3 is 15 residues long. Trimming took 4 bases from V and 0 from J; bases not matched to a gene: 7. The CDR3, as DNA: TGCAGTGCTACCGTCCTAGCGGTTAGCACAGATACGCAGTATTTT. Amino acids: CSATVLAVSTDTQYF.

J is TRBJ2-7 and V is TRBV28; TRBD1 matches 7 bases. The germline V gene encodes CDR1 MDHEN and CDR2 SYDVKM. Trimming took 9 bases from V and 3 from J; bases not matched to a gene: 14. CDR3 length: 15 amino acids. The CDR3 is CASSTPGTARYEQYF. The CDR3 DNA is TGTGCCAGTTCCACCCCCGGGACAGCCCGCTACGAGCAGTACTTC.

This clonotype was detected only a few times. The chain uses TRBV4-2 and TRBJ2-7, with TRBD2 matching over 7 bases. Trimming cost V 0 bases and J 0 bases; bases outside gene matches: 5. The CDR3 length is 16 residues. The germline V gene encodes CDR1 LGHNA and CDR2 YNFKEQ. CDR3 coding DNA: TGTGCCAGCAGCCAAGAGGGCGGGAGTCTCTCCTACGAGCAGTACTTC. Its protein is CASSQEGGSLSYEQYF.

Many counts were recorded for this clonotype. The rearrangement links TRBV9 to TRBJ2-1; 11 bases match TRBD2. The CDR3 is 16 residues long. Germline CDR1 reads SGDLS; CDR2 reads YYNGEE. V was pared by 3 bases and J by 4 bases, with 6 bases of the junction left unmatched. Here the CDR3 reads CASSATGTSGYNEQFF. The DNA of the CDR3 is TGTGCCAGCAGCGCTACCGGGACTAGCGGTTACAATGAGCAGTTCTTC. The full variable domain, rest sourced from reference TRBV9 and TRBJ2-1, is DSGVTQTPKHLITATGQRVTLRCSPRSGDLSVYWYQQSLDQGLQFLIQYYNGEERAKGNILERFSAQQFPDLHSELNLSSLELGDSALYFCASSATGTSGYNEQFFGPGTRLTVL.

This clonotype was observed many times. CDR3 in amino acids: CARQGSYEQYF. DNA for the CDR3: TGTGCCAGACAGGGGTCCTACGAGCAGTACTTC. The chain uses TRBV19 and TRBJ2-7, with 7 bases fitting TRBD1. The CDR3 runs 11 residues. Germline V gene data show CDR1 as LNHDA and CDR2 as SQIVND (reference sequence). After removal of 9 bases from V and 1 base from J, the junction contained 0 bases not matched to a gene.

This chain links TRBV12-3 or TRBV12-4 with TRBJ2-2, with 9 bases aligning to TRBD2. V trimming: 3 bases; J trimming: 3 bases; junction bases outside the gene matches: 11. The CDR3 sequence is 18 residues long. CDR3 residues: CASSFGLAGRRDTGELFF. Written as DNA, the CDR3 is TGTGCCAGCAGTTTTGGGCTAGCGGGGAGGCGGGACACCGGGGAGCTGTTTTTT.

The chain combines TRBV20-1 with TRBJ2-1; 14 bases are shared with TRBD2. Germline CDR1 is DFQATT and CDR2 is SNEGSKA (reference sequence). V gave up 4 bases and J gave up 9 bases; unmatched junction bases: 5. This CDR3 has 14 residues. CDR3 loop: CSATTSGGASEQFF. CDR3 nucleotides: TGCAGTGCTACGACTAGCGGGGGGGCCAGTGAGCAGTTCTTC.

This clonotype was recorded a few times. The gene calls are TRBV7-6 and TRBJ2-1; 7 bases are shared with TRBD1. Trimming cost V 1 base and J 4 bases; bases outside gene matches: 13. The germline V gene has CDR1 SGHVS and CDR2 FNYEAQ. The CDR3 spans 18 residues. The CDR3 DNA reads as TGTGCCAGCAGCTTAGGAATTAGGAGACAGGGAATTTACAATGAGCAGTTCTTC. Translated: CASSLGIRRQGIYNEQFF. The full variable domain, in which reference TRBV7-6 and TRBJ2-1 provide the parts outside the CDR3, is GAGVSQSPRYKVTKRGQDVALRCDPISGHVSLYWYRQALGQGPEFLTYFNYEAQQDKSGLPNDRFSAERPEGSISTLTIQRTEQRDSAMYRCASSLGIRRQGIYNEQFFGPGTRLTVL.

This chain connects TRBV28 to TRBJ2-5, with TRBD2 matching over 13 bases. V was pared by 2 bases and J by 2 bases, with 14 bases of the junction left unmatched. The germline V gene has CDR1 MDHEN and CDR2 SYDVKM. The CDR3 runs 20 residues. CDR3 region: CASSLVGTSGIGRWQETQYF. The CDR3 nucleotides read TGTGCCAGCAGTTTAGTGGGGACTAGCGGGATTGGACGGTGGCAAGAGACCCAGTACTTC.

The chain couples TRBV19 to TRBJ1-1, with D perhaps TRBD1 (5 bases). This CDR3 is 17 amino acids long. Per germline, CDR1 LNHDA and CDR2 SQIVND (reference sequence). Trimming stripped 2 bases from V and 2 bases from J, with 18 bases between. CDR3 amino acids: CASSISHRRLGNTEAFF. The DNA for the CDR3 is TGTGCCAGTAGTATATCACACAGGAGATTGGGAAACACTGAAGCTTTCTTT.

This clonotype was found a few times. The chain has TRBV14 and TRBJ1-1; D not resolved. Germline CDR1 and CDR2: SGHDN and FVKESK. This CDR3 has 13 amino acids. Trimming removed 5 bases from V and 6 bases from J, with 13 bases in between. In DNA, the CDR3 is TGTGCCAGCAGCGACCTCGGGAGGTCTGAAGCTTTCTTT. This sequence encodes CASSDLGRSEAFF.

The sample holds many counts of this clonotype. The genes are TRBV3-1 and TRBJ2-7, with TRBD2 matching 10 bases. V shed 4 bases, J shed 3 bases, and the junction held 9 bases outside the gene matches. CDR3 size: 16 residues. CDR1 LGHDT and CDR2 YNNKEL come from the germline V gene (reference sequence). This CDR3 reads CASSPTGLATYYEQYV. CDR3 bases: TGTGCCAGCAGCCCAACGGGACTAGCGACTTACTACGAGCAGTACGTC.

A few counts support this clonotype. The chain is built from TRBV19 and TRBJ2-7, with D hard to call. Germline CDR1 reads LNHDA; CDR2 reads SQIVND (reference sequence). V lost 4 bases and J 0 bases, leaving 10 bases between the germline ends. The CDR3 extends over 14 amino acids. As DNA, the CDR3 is TGTGCCAGTAGTAGCGGCGGCAACTCCTACGAGCAGTACTTC. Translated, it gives CASSSGGNSYEQYF.

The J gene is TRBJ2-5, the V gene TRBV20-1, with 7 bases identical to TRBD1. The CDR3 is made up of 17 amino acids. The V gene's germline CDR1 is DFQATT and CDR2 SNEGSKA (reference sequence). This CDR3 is CSHTRQGASSYQETQYF. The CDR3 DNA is TGCAGCCACACCCGACAGGGCGCCTCCTCGTACCAAGAGACCCAGTACTTC.

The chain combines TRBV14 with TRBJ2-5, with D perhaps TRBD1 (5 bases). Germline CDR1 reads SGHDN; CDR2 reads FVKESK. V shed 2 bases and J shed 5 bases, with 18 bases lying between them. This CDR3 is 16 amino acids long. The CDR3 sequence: CASSQTQGLTMETQYF. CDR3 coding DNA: TGTGCCAGCAGCCAAACCCAGGGTTTAACGATGGAGACCCAGTACTTC. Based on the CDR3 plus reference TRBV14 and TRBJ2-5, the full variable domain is EAGVTQFPSHSVIEKGQTVTLRCDPISGHDNLYWYRRVMGKEIKFLLHFVKESKQDESGMPNNRFLAERTGGTYSTLKVQPAELEDSGVYFCASSQTQGLTMETQYFGPGTRLLVL.

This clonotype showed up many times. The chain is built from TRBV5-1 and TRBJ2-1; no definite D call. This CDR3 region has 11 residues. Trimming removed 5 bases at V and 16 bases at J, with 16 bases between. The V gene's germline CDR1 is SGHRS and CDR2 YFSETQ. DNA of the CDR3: TGCGCCAGCAGAGAAAGGAACCTCGAATTCTTC. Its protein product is CASRERNLEFF.

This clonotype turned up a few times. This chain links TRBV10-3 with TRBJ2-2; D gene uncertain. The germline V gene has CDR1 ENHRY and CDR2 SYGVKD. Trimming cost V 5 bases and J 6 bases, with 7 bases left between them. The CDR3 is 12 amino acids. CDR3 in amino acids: CAISPRPGELFF. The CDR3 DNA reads TGTGCCATCAGTCCCCGCCCCGGGGAGCTGTTTTTT.

CDR3 nucleotide sequence: TGCAGTGCAACCCCAACGACTGTGGTCAACACAGATACGCAGTATTTT. It is translated as CSATPTTVVNTDTQYF. The chain is built from TRBV20-1 and TRBJ2-3; unclear D gene. This CDR3 is built from 16 residues. V was clipped by 6 bases and J by 2 bases, with 21 bases between them. The V gene's germline CDR1 is DFQATT and CDR2 SNEGSKA (reference sequence).

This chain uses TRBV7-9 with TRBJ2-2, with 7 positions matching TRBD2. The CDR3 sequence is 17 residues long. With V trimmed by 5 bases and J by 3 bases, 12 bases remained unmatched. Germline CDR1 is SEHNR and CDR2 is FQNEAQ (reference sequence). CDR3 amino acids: CASSGGIGRKDTGELFF. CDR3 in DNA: TGTGCCAGCAGCGGAGGAATCGGGAGGAAGGACACCGGGGAGCTGTTTTTT.

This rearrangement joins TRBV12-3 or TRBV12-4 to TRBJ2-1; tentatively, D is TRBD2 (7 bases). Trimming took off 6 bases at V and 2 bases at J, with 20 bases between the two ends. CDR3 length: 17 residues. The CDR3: CASSTTQSGGPYNEQFF. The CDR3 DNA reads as TGTGCCAGCAGCACAACCCAGTCCGGGGGGCCCTACAATGAGCAGTTCTTC.

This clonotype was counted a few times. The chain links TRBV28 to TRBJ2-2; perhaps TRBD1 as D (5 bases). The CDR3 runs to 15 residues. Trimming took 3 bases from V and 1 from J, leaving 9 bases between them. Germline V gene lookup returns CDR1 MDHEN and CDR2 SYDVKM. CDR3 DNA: TGTGCCAGCAGTTTTTCAGGGCAGAACACCGGGGAGCTGTTTTTT. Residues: CASSFSGQNTGELFF.

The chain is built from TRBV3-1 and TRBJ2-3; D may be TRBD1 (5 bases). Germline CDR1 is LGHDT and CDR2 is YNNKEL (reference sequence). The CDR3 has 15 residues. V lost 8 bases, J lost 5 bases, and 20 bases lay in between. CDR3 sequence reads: CASSQGGAHRDTQYF. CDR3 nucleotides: TGTGCCAGCTCCCAAGGTGGGGCACACAGAGATACGCAGTATTTT.

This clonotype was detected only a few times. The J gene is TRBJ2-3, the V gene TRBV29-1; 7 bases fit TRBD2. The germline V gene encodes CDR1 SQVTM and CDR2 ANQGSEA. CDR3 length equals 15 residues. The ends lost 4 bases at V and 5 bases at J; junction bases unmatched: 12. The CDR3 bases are TGCAGCGTTGTGGGTCCGAGACTAGCATTAGATACGCAGTATTTT. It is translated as CSVVGPRLALDTQYF.

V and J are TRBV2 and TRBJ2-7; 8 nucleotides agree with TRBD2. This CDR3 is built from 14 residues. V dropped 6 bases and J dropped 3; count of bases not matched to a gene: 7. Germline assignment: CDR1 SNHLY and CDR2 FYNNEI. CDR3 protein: CASRNSGVVYEQYF. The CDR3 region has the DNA TGTGCCAGCAGGAATAGCGGGGTTGTCTACGAGCAGTACTTC.

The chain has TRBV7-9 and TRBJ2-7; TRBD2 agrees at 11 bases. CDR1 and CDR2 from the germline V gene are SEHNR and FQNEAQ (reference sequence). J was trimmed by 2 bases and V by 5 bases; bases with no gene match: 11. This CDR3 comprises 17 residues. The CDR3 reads CASSPIDRTSGPYEQYF. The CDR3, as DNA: TGTGCCAGCAGCCCTATTGATCGGACTAGCGGGCCCTACGAGCAGTACTTC.

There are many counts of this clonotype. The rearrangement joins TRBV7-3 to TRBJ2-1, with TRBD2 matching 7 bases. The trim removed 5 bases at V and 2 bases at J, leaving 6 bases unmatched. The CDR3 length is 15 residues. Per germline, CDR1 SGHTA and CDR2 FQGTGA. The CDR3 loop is CASSQAGKAYNEQFF. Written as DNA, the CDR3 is TGTGCCAGCAGCCAAGCGGGGAAGGCCTACAATGAGCAGTTCTTC.

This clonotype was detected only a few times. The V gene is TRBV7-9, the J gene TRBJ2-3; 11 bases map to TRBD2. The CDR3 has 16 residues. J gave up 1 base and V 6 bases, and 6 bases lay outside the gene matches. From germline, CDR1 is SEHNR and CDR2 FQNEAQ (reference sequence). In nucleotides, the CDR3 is TGTGCCAGCAGGTTGACTAGCGGGGTTGGCACAGATACGCAGTATTTT. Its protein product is CASRLTSGVGTDTQYF.

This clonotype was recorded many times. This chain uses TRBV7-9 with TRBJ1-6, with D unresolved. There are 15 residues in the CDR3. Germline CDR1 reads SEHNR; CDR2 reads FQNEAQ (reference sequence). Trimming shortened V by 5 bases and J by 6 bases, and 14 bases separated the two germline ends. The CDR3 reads CASSHPGPTNSPLHF. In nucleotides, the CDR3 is TGTGCCAGCAGCCATCCAGGACCCACTAATTCACCCCTCCACTTT.

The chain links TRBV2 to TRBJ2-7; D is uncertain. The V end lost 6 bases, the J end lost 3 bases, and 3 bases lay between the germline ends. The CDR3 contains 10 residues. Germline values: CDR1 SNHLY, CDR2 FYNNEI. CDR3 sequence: CASRVYEQYF. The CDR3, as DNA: TGTGCCAGCAGAGTCTACGAGCAGTACTTC. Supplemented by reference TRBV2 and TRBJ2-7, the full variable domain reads EPEVTQTPSHQVTQMGQEVILRCVPISNHLYFYWYRQILGQKVEFLVSFYNNEISEKSEIFDDQFSVERPDGSNFTLKIRSTKLEDSAMYFCASRVYEQYFGPGTRLTVT.

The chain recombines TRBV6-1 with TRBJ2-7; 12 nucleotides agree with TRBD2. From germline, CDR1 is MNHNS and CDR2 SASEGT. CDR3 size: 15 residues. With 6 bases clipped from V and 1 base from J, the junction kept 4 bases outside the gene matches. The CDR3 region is CASRPTSGGSYEQYF. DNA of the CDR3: TGTGCCAGCAGGCCGACTAGCGGGGGTTCCTACGAGCAGTACTTC.

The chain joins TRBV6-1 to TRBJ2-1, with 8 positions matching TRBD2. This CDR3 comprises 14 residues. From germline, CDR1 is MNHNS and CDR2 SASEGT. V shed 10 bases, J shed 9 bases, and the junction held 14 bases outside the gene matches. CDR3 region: CATQGGLGGGEQFF. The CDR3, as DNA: TGTGCCACCCAAGGGGGACTAGGGGGTGGTGAGCAGTTCTTC.